The 19 T cell receptor beta chains reported below all come from one sample, sequenced in a study of molecular identifiers for immune sequencing clone quantification. One entry per CDR3 protein, called by TCRdb with MiXCR from the PCR reads. Among 50,000 to 70,000 distinct CDR3 sequences listed, 18% were seen once. The source material was naive CD8+ T cells from blood, with Jurkat cell RNA spiked in. Regarding subset: FACS-sorted CD8+CD4-CCR7+CD45RA+ naive T cells. The receptors come from a human donor in good health. Some libraries in this study had Jurkat cell RNA spiked in.

This clonotype was recorded many times. The V gene is TRBV18, the J gene TRBJ2-6; no reliable D call. V dropped 8 bases and J dropped 0 bases, with 5 bases sitting between them. The germline gives CDR1 KGHSH, CDR2 LQKENI. CDR3 length: 13 residues. The CDR3 DNA follows: TGTGCCAGCCACGGCTCTGGGGCCAACGTCCTGACTTTC. It codes for CASHGSGANVLTF.

This clonotype was seen many times. The V call is TRBV6-1, the J call TRBJ2-6; the match to TRBD1 covers 10 bases. After removal of 0 bases from V and 0 bases from J, the junction contained 2 bases not matched to a gene. Germline lookup yields CDR1 MNHNS and CDR2 SASEGT. The CDR3 totals 18 residues. The CDR3 DNA reads TGTGCCAGCAGTGAAGCGGGACAGGGGAGCTCTGGGGCCAACGTCCTGACTTTC. It codes for CASSEAGQGSSGANVLTF.

As for this clonotype: This may be a read error: a much more frequent sequence differs by one nucleotide. This rearrangement joins TRBV7-9 to TRBJ1-1; D ambiguous. The germline V and J ends were trimmed by 5 bases and 3 bases, with 7 bases remaining between them. CDR1 and CDR2 from the germline V gene are SEHNR and FQNEAQ (reference sequence). The CDR3 totals 12 residues. CDR3 sequence (DNA): TGTGCCAGCAGCGATATTGACACTGAAGCTTTCTTT. Translating it yields CASSDIDTEAFF.

In this sample, this clonotype turned up many times. V and J are TRBV4-3 and TRBJ2-3; D is uncertain. Germline V gene lookup returns CDR1 LGHNA and CDR2 YSLEER. This CDR3 is built from 14 residues. Trimming removed 7 bases from V and 2 bases from J, with 13 bases in between. The CDR3 DNA is TGCGCCAGCAAGGCCTCGTTATACACAGATACGCAGTATTTT. This codes for CASKASLYTDTQYF.

On this clonotype: This may be a read error, as it is one base from a much larger clone. The V call is TRBV7-9, the J call TRBJ2-7, with a tentative D call TRBD1 (6 bases). V was trimmed by 0 bases and J by 9 bases, leaving 24 bases between them. The CDR3 loop spans 17 amino acids. Germline V gene lookup returns CDR1 SEHNR and CDR2 FQNEAQ (reference sequence). Written as DNA, the CDR3 is TGTGCCAGCAGCTTAGCTAATACAGGGCTTTTCATGGGCGGGCAGTACTTC. This sequence encodes CASSLANTGLFMGGQYF.

This clonotype was observed many times. The chain links TRBV5-1 to TRBJ2-3; D is uncertain. This CDR3 has 15 residues. Trimming took off 0 bases at V and 0 bases at J, with 8 bases between the two ends. The germline V gene encodes CDR1 SGHRS and CDR2 YFSETQ. CDR3 residues: CASSLGPASTDTQYF. The CDR3 coding sequence is TGCGCCAGCAGCTTGGGGCCGGCTAGCACAGATACGCAGTATTTT. Looking up the rest from reference TRBV5-1 and TRBJ2-3 gives the full variable domain: KAGVTQTPRYLIKTRGQQVTLSCSPISGHRSVSWYQQTPGQGLQFLFEYFSETQRNKGNFPGRFSGRQFSNSRSEMNVSTLELGDSALYLCASSLGPASTDTQYFGPGTRLTVL.

Concerning this clonotype itself: An end of the junction does not agree with germline; a read error may underlie this. The chain links TRBV10-3 to TRBJ1-5; no clear D gene. The germline V gene encodes CDR1 ENHRY and CDR2 SYGVKD. The CDR3 is 15 residues long. The chain's CDR3 is CAISEAGISNQPLHF. The CDR3 coding sequence is TGTGCCATCAGTGAAGCGGGGATTAGCAATCAGCCCCTGCATTTT.

This clonotype appeared many times. The chain carries TRBV7-9 and TRBJ1-5, with D possibly TRBD1 on 6 matching bases. V was trimmed by 4 bases and J by 0 bases, leaving 10 bases between them. Germline V lookup: CDR1 SEHNR, CDR2 FQNEAQ (reference sequence). The CDR3 covers 15 residues. The CDR3 reads CASSYGTYSNQPQHF. CDR3 bases: TGTGCCAGCAGCTACGGGACATATAGCAATCAGCCCCAGCATTTT.

The table lists this clonotype with a few counts. CDR3 sequence (DNA): TGTGCCAGCAGCCGCCCGGGACTAGCATACAATGAGCAGTTCTTC. Translated, it gives CASSRPGLAYNEQFF. This chain connects TRBV28 to TRBJ2-1; TRBD2 agrees at 9 bases. Germline V gene data show CDR1 as MDHEN and CDR2 as SYDVKM. The V and J ends lost 6 bases and 4 bases, in that order; junction bases with no gene match: 7. This CDR3 has 15 amino acids.

A remark on this clonotype: One end of the junction is discordant with germline, which a read error may explain. The chain uses TRBV6-2 or TRBV6-3 and TRBJ1-6; the D is unclear. Germline V lookup: CDR1 MNHEY, CDR2 SVGEGT. The CDR3 has 15 amino acids. The CDR3 sequence: CAGSYAGGVNSPLHF. CDR3 DNA: TGTGCCGGCAGTTACGCAGGTGGGGTGAATTCACCCCTCCACTTT.

This clonotype was counted a few times. A much more abundant neighbour one base away suggests this may be a read error. This sequence joins TRBV6-6 and TRBJ2-7; 12 positions match TRBD2. The V gene's germline CDR1 is MNHNY and CDR2 SVGAGI (reference sequence). The CDR3 extends over 14 amino acids. In DNA, the CDR3 is TGTGCCAGCAATCTACTAGCGGGAGGTTACGAGCGGTACTTC. Translation: CASNLLAGGYERYF.

Many counts were recorded for this clonotype. The chain employs TRBV4-1 and TRBJ1-5; possible D gene TRBD1, 6 bases. Germline V lookup: CDR1 MGHRA, CDR2 YSYEKL. CDR3 length equals 19 residues. V dropped 0 bases and J dropped 5 bases, with 23 bases sitting between them. DNA for the CDR3: TGCGCCAGCAGCCAAGAAGGATCGGCACAGGGCGATCGCGATCAGCCCCAGCATTTT. This sequence encodes CASSQEGSAQGDRDQPQHF.

A remark on this clonotype: A read error may explain this, as a much larger clone is one base away. J is TRBJ1-3 and V is TRBV7-9; D may be TRBD1 (6 bases). There are 21 residues in the CDR3. V was shortened by 5 bases and J by 0 bases, with 29 bases between the two germline ends. Germline values: CDR1 SEHNR, CDR2 FQNEAQ (reference sequence). CDR3 sequence reads: CASSPAFGQHTPKSSGNTIYF. As DNA, the CDR3 is TGTGCCAGCAGCCCCGCGTTTGGACAGCACACTCCAAAAAGCTCTGGAAACACCATATATTTT.

In this sample, this clonotype turned up many times. The genes are TRBV4-1 and TRBJ2-1; D is undetermined. The CDR3 has 13 residues. Germline V gene lookup returns CDR1 MGHRA and CDR2 YSYEKL. V lost 4 bases to trimming and J lost 9 bases, with 13 bases between them. CDR3 in amino acids: CASSPGPGGEQFF. The DNA for the CDR3 is TGCGCCAGCAGCCCTGGACCGGGTGGTGAGCAGTTCTTC.

In its sample, this clonotype was seen many times. This chain links TRBV20-1 with TRBJ2-1, with 14 nucleotides matching TRBD2. Germline CDR1 and CDR2: DFQATT and SNEGSKA (reference sequence). This CDR3 is 18 amino acids long. Trimming cost V 1 base and J 0 bases; bases outside gene matches: 5. The CDR3 bases are TGCAGTGCTAGAGGACTAGCGGGAGGGACGAGCTCCTACAATGAGCAGTTCTTC. It is translated as CSARGLAGGTSSYNEQFF.

This clonotype has a count of ten or more. The chain carries TRBV4-3 and TRBJ2-4; 7 bases are a match to TRBD2. Trimming removed 0 bases from V and 2 bases from J; junction bases left unmatched: 16. This CDR3 spans 20 amino acids. The V gene's germline CDR1 is LGHNA and CDR2 YSLEER. The CDR3 here is CASSQDGSGWGGPSKNIQYF. CDR3 DNA: TGCGCCAGCAGCCAAGATGGGTCAGGTTGGGGAGGGCCGTCCAAAAACATTCAGTACTTC.

This clonotype has just a few counts. This chain joins TRBV19 and TRBJ2-3; 8 positions agree with TRBD2. Germline V gives CDR1 LNHDA, CDR2 SQIVND (reference sequence). The CDR3 sequence is 15 residues long. Trimming cost V 7 bases and J 4 bases; bases outside gene matches: 10. For the CDR3, the DNA is TGTGCCAGTACACCGGGACTAGGAGTCCCAGATACGCAGTATTTT. It yields the protein CASTPGLGVPDTQYF.

This clonotype has at least ten counts. The chain carries TRBV3-1 and TRBJ2-3; D might be TRBD1 (5 bases). CDR3 length equals 16 residues. In germline, CDR1 is LGHDT, CDR2 YNNKEL (reference sequence). With 1 base removed from V and 4 bases from J, the gap between germline ends came to 15 bases. CDR3 in amino acids: CASSQVVGPRADTQYF. The CDR3 nucleotides are TGTGCCAGCAGCCAAGTCGTGGGGCCCCGAGCAGATACGCAGTATTTT.

This clonotype was detected many times. The V and J genes are TRBV28 and TRBJ2-3, with 12 bases matching TRBD1. CDR1 and CDR2 (germline): MDHEN, SYDVKM. This CDR3 region has 15 residues. With V trimmed by 5 bases and J by 7 bases, 7 bases remained unmatched. CDR3 DNA sequence: TGTGCCAGCAGTCACCCGGGACAGGGGGCTTATACGCAGTATTTT. Translated: CASSHPGQGAYTQYF. The full variable domain, in which reference TRBV28 and TRBJ2-3 provide the parts outside the CDR3, is DVKVTQSSRYLVKRTGEKVFLECVQDMDHENMFWYRQDPGLGLRLIYFSYDVKMKEKGDIPEGYSVSREKKERFSLILESASTNQTSMYLCASSHPGQGAYTQYFGPGTRLTVL.